This TCR beta chain is drawn from a study of T cells in tuberculosis. After thawing and overnight rest, PBMC were stained with GMM-loaded CD1B tetramer, viability dye and anti-CD3 for sorting. The CD1B tetramers carried C32 glucose monomycolate purified from Rhodococcus equi. The CDR3 runs 15 residues. The V gene's germline CDR1 is SGHAT and CDR2 FQDESV (reference sequence). The J segment lost 10 bases and the V segment lost 4 bases, leaving 14 bases of the junction unmatched. TCRdb keeps only in-frame clones here, not all; method: immunoSEQ multiplex PCR. The sample includes 88,000 or so clones, roughly 93% seen only once; the top ten take under 2.5%.

The chain combines TRBV11-1 with TRBJ1-1, with 8 bases identical to TRBD1. This receptor was identified in an adult woman with latent tuberculosis. Sequencing was done on a sample of CD1b-GMM tetramer-negative cells sorted from PBMCs. The CDR3 region is CASSSPWAGGLLAFF. In DNA form, the CDR3 reads TGTGCCAGCAGCTCCCCTTGGGCAGGGGGCCTCTTAGCTTTCTTT.